What follows are 20 T cell receptor beta chains derived from one specimen sequenced in a study of blood T cell repertoires in COVID-19. Generated by immunoSEQ multiplex PCR, the TCRdb table keeps only in-frame clones and is missing some. Altogether around 260,000 clones are present, approximately 86% being singletons, with the ten largest covering roughly 5%. Source material: peripheral blood. These receptors all stem from a woman aged 55-69 years with COVID-19, enrolled during active disease.

This clone was found a few times. This chain links TRBV5-5 with TRBJ2-2; tentative D call: TRBD2 (6 bases). V was pared by 7 bases and J by 9 bases, with 22 bases between. This CDR3 contains 15 residues. Germline V CDR1 and CDR2: SGHKS, YYEKEE (reference sequence). CDR3 in DNA: TGTGCCAGCTCCTCTAGCTCGAGCGGGCTGCGGGAGCTGTTTTTT. It is translated as CASSSSSSGLRELFF.

This chain uses TRBV5-1 with TRBJ1-3, with 12 bases identical to TRBD1. Trimming removed 4 bases from V and 6 bases from J; junction bases left unmatched: 2. CDR1 is SGHRS and CDR2 is YFSETQ in the germline V gene. The CDR3 extends over 14 amino acids. The CDR3 here is CASSPGQGANTIYF. In nucleotides, the CDR3 is TGCGCCAGCAGCCCGGGACAGGGGGCAAACACCATATATTTT.

The chain combines TRBV28 with TRBJ1-2; the match to TRBD1 covers 8 bases. CDR3 length: 15 residues. With 2 bases clipped from V and 5 bases from J, the junction kept 7 bases outside the gene matches. CDR1 is MDHEN and CDR2 is SYDVKM in the germline V gene. The CDR3 loop is CASSLGPGGAYGYTF. Written as DNA, the CDR3 is TGTGCCAGCAGTTTAGGTCCAGGGGGCGCTTATGGCTACACCTTC.

This chain connects TRBV28 to TRBJ2-1; D remains unclear. The CDR3 covers 13 residues. Trimming took 3 bases from V and 9 from J, leaving 12 bases between them. Germline CDR1 MDHEN, CDR2 SYDVKM. CDR3 coding DNA: TGTGCCAGCAGTTTTCCGGCGACACTTGAGCAGTTCTTC. Translated: CASSFPATLEQFF.

This chain joins TRBV5-6 and TRBJ2-2; a weak D match, TRBD2 (5 bases). Trimming took off 2 bases at V and 0 bases at J, with 8 bases between the two ends. Germline V gene data show CDR1 as SGHDT and CDR2 as YYEEEE. This CDR3 is 15 amino acids long. The CDR3 nucleotides read TGTGCCAGCAGCTTTTTTAGCGCGAACACCGGGGAGCTGTTTTTT. As protein: CASSFFSANTGELFF.

The genes are TRBV5-4 and TRBJ2-7, with 9 bases aligning to TRBD1. CDR1 SGHNT and CDR2 YYREEE come from the germline V gene (reference sequence). This CDR3 region has 13 residues. With V trimmed by 5 bases and J by 5 bases, 5 bases remained unmatched. The CDR3 nucleotides are TGTGCCAGCAGGGACAGGGGAAGCCACGAGCAGTACTTC. Its translation: CASRDRGSHEQYF. The complete variable domain, with remaining parts taken from reference TRBV5-4 and TRBJ2-7, reads ETGVTQSPTHLIKTRGQQVTLRCSSQSGHNTVSWYQQALGQGPQFIFQYYREEENGRGNFPPRFSGLQFPNYSSELNVNALELDDSALYLCASRDRGSHEQYFGPGTRLTVT.

This clone was picked up one time. The chain links TRBV18 to TRBJ2-7; 10 bases match TRBD1. CDR3 size: 17 residues. CDR1 is KGHSH, CDR2 LQKENI, per germline. The J segment lost 6 bases and the V segment lost 3 bases, leaving 14 bases of the junction unmatched. For the CDR3, the DNA is TGTGCCAGCTCACCGAAGAATCCGGGACAGGGGTTAAGCGAGCAGTACTTC. Translated, it gives CASSPKNPGQGLSEQYF.

V gene TRBV28 combines with J gene TRBJ2-3; 11 nucleotides match TRBD2. CDR1 and CDR2 from the germline V gene are MDHEN and SYDVKM. The J segment lost 5 bases and the V segment lost 6 bases, leaving 10 bases of the junction unmatched. CDR3 length: 16 amino acids. For the CDR3, the DNA is TGTGCCAGCAGCCCAAACCTAGCGGGAGGACGAGATACGCAGTATTTT. It is translated as CASSPNLAGGRDTQYF.

The sample holds a few counts of this clone. The chain carries TRBV20-1 and TRBJ2-7; possibly TRBD2 for D (6 bases). The CDR3 consists of 11 residues. The ends were cut back, 3 bases at V and 6 bases at J, with 9 bases in the middle. Germline V CDR1 and CDR2: DFQATT, SNEGSKA (reference sequence). The CDR3 DNA is TGCAGTGCTAGGCGGGACGGCGAGCAGTACTTC. This gives the protein CSARRDGEQYF.

To note about this clone: The germline gene is not matched at one end of the junction; a read error may be the cause. The rearrangement uses TRBV27 and TRBJ2-7; D uncertain. Germline-derived CDR1 and CDR2 are MNHEY and SMNVEV (reference sequence). This CDR3 region has 8 residues. CDR3 DNA: TGTGCCAGCAGTTTTCGCGGTTTC. Its translation: CASSFRGF.

The V gene is TRBV11-2, the J gene TRBJ2-7; D is unresolved. CDR1 and CDR2 from the germline V gene are SGHAT and FQNNGV. This CDR3 has 12 amino acids. V lost 6 bases to trimming and J lost 5 bases, with 11 bases between them. DNA for the CDR3: TGTGCCAGCAGGCTTCAGATCCACGAGCAGTACTTC. Translated, it gives CASRLQIHEQYF. Based on the CDR3 plus reference TRBV11-2 and TRBJ2-7, the full variable domain is EAGVAQSPRYKIIEKRQSVAFWCNPISGHATLYWYQQILGQGPKLLIQFQNNGVVDDSQLPKDRFSAERLKGVDSTLKIQPAKLEDSAVYLCASRLQIHEQYFGPGTRLTVT.

This clone appeared once. This chain uses TRBV11-3 with TRBJ2-2; 8 bases fit TRBD2. CDR3 length: 16 residues. CDR1 and CDR2 from the germline V gene are SGHNT and YENEEA. V trimming: 1 base; J trimming: 4 bases; junction bases outside the gene matches: 5. The CDR3 bases are TGTGCCAGCAGCTTAGGGGGACTAGGCTTCACCGGGGAGCTGTTTTTT. It codes for CASSLGGLGFTGELFF.

J is TRBJ2-7 and V is TRBV29-1; tentative D call: TRBD2 (6 bases). CDR1 is SQVTM, CDR2 ANQGSEA, per germline. Trimming left V 7 bases short and J 6 bases short, with 22 bases between. The CDR3 sequence is 14 residues long. The CDR3 nucleotides read TGCAGCGCCACCGGGCCCGGGAGTGCCCCCGAGCAGTACTTC. Translation: CSATGPGSAPEQYF.

The chain has TRBV28 and TRBJ2-7; possibly TRBD1 for D (6 bases). CDR1 and CDR2 from the germline V gene are MDHEN and SYDVKM. The CDR3 loop spans 14 amino acids. Trimming cost V 10 bases and J 3 bases, with 19 bases left between them. Here the CDR3 reads CATLLQGLNYEQYF. The CDR3 DNA is TGTGCCACCCTTTTGCAGGGGCTGAACTACGAGCAGTACTTC. The complete variable domain, with remaining parts taken from reference TRBV28 and TRBJ2-7, reads DVKVTQSSRYLVKRTGEKVFLECVQDMDHENMFWYRQDPGLGLRLIYFSYDVKMKEKGDIPEGYSVSREKKERFSLILESASTNQTSMYLCATLLQGLNYEQYFGPGTRLTVT.

The V call is TRBV28, the J call TRBJ2-3; 11 nucleotides match TRBD2. The CDR3 is 17 amino acids. After removal of 6 bases from V and 0 bases from J, the junction contained 8 bases not matched to a gene. Germline values: CDR1 MDHEN, CDR2 SYDVKM. The DNA for the CDR3 is TGTGCCAGCAGCACCGGACTAGCGGGCCTTAGCACAGATACGCAGTATTTT. It encodes CASSTGLAGLSTDTQYF.

The chain couples TRBV24-1 to TRBJ1-2; TRBD1 matches 8 bases. Per the germline V gene, CDR1 is KGHDR and CDR2 is SFDVKD. The V and J ends lost 4 bases and 6 bases, in that order; junction bases with no gene match: 9. This CDR3 has 15 residues. The CDR3 here is CATSDRRTGSDGYTF. CDR3 in DNA: TGTGCCACCAGTGACCGTCGGACAGGGTCAGATGGCTACACCTTC.

The chain employs TRBV4-1 and TRBJ2-7, with 13 bases fitting TRBD2. With V trimmed by 0 bases and J by 4 bases, 21 bases remained unmatched. Germline V gene lookup returns CDR1 MGHRA and CDR2 YSYEKL. The CDR3 runs 22 residues. CDR3 residues: CASSQDRRTSGSLSPLLYEQYF. Written as DNA, the CDR3 is TGCGCCAGCAGCCAAGACCGACGGACTAGCGGGAGTCTGTCCCCGCTGCTTTACGAGCAGTACTTC.

This clone is a singleton in its sample. This sequence joins TRBV7-3 and TRBJ2-3; possibly TRBD1 for D (5 bases). V shed 1 base and J shed 4 bases, with 12 bases lying between them. CDR1 and CDR2 (germline): SGHTA, FQGTGA. There are 15 residues in the CDR3. CDR3 protein: CASSLKVGLADTQYF. In nucleotides, the CDR3 is TGTGCCAGCAGCTTAAAGGTGGGGCTCGCAGATACGCAGTATTTT.

This clone appeared a single time. This sequence joins TRBV2 and TRBJ2-3, with a tentative D call TRBD2 (6 bases). V shed 11 bases and J shed 2 bases, with 11 bases lying between them. The V gene's germline CDR1 is SNHLY and CDR2 FYNNEI. This CDR3 is 12 amino acids long. For the CDR3, the DNA is TGTGCCGGCGGGGACTTCACAGATACGCAGTATTTT. Translating gives CAGGDFTDTQYF.

This clone has only one observation. The chain uses TRBV9 and TRBJ2-3; no firm D call. The V end was cut by 2 bases, the J end by 2 bases, with 12 bases between. This CDR3 has 15 amino acids. The germline CDR1 and CDR2 sequences are SGDLS and YYNGEE. The CDR3 here is CASSVSAGYTDTQYF. CDR3 coding DNA: TGTGCCAGCAGCGTCTCCGCAGGATACACAGATACGCAGTATTTT.